The clone carrying this T cell receptor (beta chain) came up many times. As yet, its antigen is unknown. The entry originates in a study of neurological immune-mediated disorders. General study findings and limits: The expanded clones of different subjects shared no CDR3 amino acid sequences (suggesting private repertoires in all groups).

The making of cDNA relied on 5'RACE with 10-nucleotide random UMIs. TCRdb redid the calling of the 5' RACE reads with MiXCR, one entry per CDR3 protein. The sample has roughly 56,000 distinct CDR3 sequences, about an eighth seen once. Unmatched junction bases numbered 7, after V lost 6 bases and J lost 0 bases. The length of the CDR3 is 14 residues. Germline V lookup: CDR1 SQVTM, CDR2 ANQGSEA. Sequenced sample: PBMCs. The sequence derives from a man aged 55 to 69 in good health. The chain couples TRBV29-1 to TRBJ1-1; 7 positions match TRBD1. For the CDR3, the DNA is TGCAGCGTCCAAACCGGGACAGTGAACACTGAAGCTTTCTTT. It translates to CSVQTGTVNTEAFF.